A selection of T cell receptor beta chains follows, all from one sample in a study of T cell repertoires in cytomegalovirus infection. Each CDR3 protein gets one entry after TCRdb re-called the reads with MiXCR. Among about 920,000 distinct CDR3 sequences listed, 30% to 40% were seen once. These TCRs' antigens remain unknown. Sequenced here: cultured CD8+ T cells from PBMCs, sampled from culture after CMV antigen stimulation. The receptors stem from a human donor in good health (CMV status not recorded). Some clones in this sample may be carry-over from other donors' samples. CDR3s leave out the opening cysteine and the closing phenylalanine or tryptophan. A D gene is named only where the DNA matches it firmly.

D gene | V gene | CDR3 protein
. | TRBV15 | ATSRADTQY
. | TRBV7-2 | ASSVTRGKSYEQY
. | TRBV7-6 | ASSHLDGGQTGELF
. | TRBV7-8 | ASSLRGSHEQY
. | TRBV13 | ASSSRDHPRFHEQF
. | TRBV2 | ASSGRRGAGTGELF
TRBD2 | TRBV27 | ASSLGLAGNTGELF
. | TRBV20-1 | SARDQAGVPQH
. | TRBV5-4 | ASSLAVAIGASSYNSPLH
. | TRBV28 | ASTSTVSYNEQF
TRBD1 | TRBV12-3/TRBV12-4 | AITDRVTYNEQF
. | TRBV6-5 | ASSYGTNDGYT
. | TRBV6-6 | ASSSLAGGLYDEQF
. | TRBV4-2 | ASSQGWVQPQH
TRBD1 | TRBV11-2 | ASSLWDRALTNTEAF
. | TRBV6-1 | ASSKGRPD
TRBD2 | TRBV12-3/TRBV12-4 | ASSNLAGGGYEQY